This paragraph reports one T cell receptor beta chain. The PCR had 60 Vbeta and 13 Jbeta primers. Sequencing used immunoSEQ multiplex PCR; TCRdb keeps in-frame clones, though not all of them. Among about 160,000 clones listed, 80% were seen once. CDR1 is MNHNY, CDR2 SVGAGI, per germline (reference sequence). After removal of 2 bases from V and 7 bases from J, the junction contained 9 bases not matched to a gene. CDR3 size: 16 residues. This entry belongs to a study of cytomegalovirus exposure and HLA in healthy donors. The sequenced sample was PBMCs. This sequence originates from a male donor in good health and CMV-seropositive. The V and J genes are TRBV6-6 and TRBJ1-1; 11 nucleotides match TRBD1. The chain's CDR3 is CASSYPKGQGAVEAFF. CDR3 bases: TGTGCCAGCAGTTACCCTAAAGGACAGGGGGCGGTTGAAGCTTTCTTT.